What follows are 21 T cell receptor beta chains derived from one specimen sequenced in a study of a mutant IDH1 vaccine in newly diagnosed glioma. Assay: immunoSEQ multiplex PCR; the TCRdb copy retains only in-frame clones and omits some. Here the sample spans around 60,000 clones, about 88% being singletons. No antigens are known for them. The time point is: week 11, during vaccination. The study gave 300 ug of mutant IDH1 20-mer peptide per vaccine dose, with topical imiquimod. Sequences were derived from PBMCs, sampled from a glioma patient whose treatment included an IDH1 peptide vaccine. These receptors were taken from a man between 40 and 49 years old with glioma.

V usage is TRBV4-2 and J usage is TRBJ1-4; 8 nucleotides align to TRBD1. CDR1 LGHNA and CDR2 YNFKEQ come from the germline V gene. With V trimmed by 1 base and J by 8 bases, 9 bases remained unmatched. The CDR3 sequence is 16 residues long. CDR3 in DNA: TGTGCCAGCAGCCAAGTAGGTTCTACAGGGGGGGAAAAACTGTTTTTT. This encodes CASSQVGSTGGEKLFF.

The rearrangement joins TRBV28 to TRBJ2-3; D is undetermined. Germline V gene sequence: CDR1 MDHEN, CDR2 SYDVKM. V dropped 5 bases and J dropped 2 bases, with 8 bases sitting between them. The CDR3 runs to 13 residues. The chain's CDR3 is CASSPGSTDTQYF. The CDR3 DNA is TGTGCCAGCAGTCCCGGGTCCACAGATACGCAGTATTTT. The full variable domain, rest sourced from reference TRBV28 and TRBJ2-3, is DVKVTQSSRYLVKRTGEKVFLECVQDMDHENMFWYRQDPGLGLRLIYFSYDVKMKEKGDIPEGYSVSREKKERFSLILESASTNQTSMYLCASSPGSTDTQYFGPGTRLTVL.

The genes are TRBV30 and TRBJ1-4; TRBD1 is a possible D gene (5 bases). The CDR3 has 13 amino acids. Germline V gene sequence: CDR1 GTSNPN, CDR2 SVGIG (reference sequence). CDR3 sequence (DNA): TGTGCTGGAAACGGCTCCCCACCGGGGGAACTGTTTTTT. Translating gives CAGNGSPPGELFF. Filled out from reference TRBV30 and TRBJ1-4, the complete variable domain reads SQTIHQWPATLVQPVGSPLSLECTVEGTSNPNLYWYRQAAGRGLQLLFYSVGIGQISSEVPQNLSASRPQDRQFILSSKKLLLSDSGFYLCAGNGSPPGELFFGSGTQLSVL.

This chain links TRBV5-6 with TRBJ1-6, with D unclear. This CDR3 contains 16 residues. Trimming pared 4 bases from V and 0 bases from J, leaving 11 bases between. Germline V gene lookup returns CDR1 SGHDT and CDR2 YYEEEE. The CDR3 protein is CASSPGRSSYNSPLHF. DNA for the CDR3: TGTGCCAGCAGCCCCGGACGGAGCTCCTATAATTCACCCCTCCACTTT.

The V gene is TRBV19, the J gene TRBJ1-1, with unresolved D. This CDR3 has 14 amino acids. Germline V lookup: CDR1 LNHDA, CDR2 SQIVND (reference sequence). The germline V and J ends were trimmed by 3 bases and 3 bases, with 11 bases remaining between them. CDR3 protein: CASSIRGPYTEAFF. The CDR3, as DNA: TGTGCCAGTAGTATCAGAGGGCCCTACACTGAAGCTTTCTTT.

The chain is built from TRBV5-1 and TRBJ2-5; possible D gene TRBD2, 7 bases. The germline CDR1 and CDR2 sequences are SGHRS and YFSETQ. This CDR3 comprises 15 residues. V lost 0 bases to trimming and J lost 5 bases, with 14 bases between them. CDR3 residues: CASSLAGGPGETQYF. CDR3 nucleotides: TGCGCCAGCAGCTTGGCCGGGGGGCCGGGGGAGACCCAGTACTTC.

The chain carries TRBV28 and TRBJ1-6; D possibly corresponds to TRBD1 (6 bases). Germline CDR1 is MDHEN and CDR2 is SYDVKM. V lost 7 bases and J lost 8, with 15 bases in between. The CDR3 is 14 amino acids. In DNA, the CDR3 is TGTGCCAGCATCCGCGGGGGCCAGGATTCACCCCTCCACTTT. Residues: CASIRGGQDSPLHF. The whole variable domain, remainder taken from reference TRBV28 and TRBJ1-6, is DVKVTQSSRYLVKRTGEKVFLECVQDMDHENMFWYRQDPGLGLRLIYFSYDVKMKEKGDIPEGYSVSREKKERFSLILESASTNQTSMYLCASIRGGQDSPLHFGNGTRLTVT.

The chain combines TRBV7-8 with TRBJ1-2; no definite D call. CDR3 size: 15 residues. V lost 1 base to trimming and J lost 0 bases, with 9 bases between them. Per germline, CDR1 SGHVS and CDR2 FQNEAQ. The CDR3 loop is CASSLVYGSNYGYTF. In DNA form, the CDR3 reads TGTGCCAGCAGCTTAGTGTACGGTTCTAACTATGGCTACACCTTC.

This clone came up once. The rearrangement uses TRBV7-2 and TRBJ2-5; D not certain. The CDR3 runs 15 residues. Trimming removed 1 base at V and 0 bases at J, with 9 bases between. Looked up from germline, CDR1 is SGHTA and CDR2 is FQGNSA. As DNA, the CDR3 is TGTGCCAGCAGCTTAGATGGTTTTTACCAAGAGACCCAGTACTTC. This sequence encodes CASSLDGFYQETQYF.

This chain joins TRBV7-2 and TRBJ2-3, with D tentatively TRBD1 (6 bases). This CDR3 comprises 15 residues. CDR1 and CDR2 from the germline V gene are SGHTA and FQGNSA. V lost 2 bases, J lost 2 bases, and 11 bases lay in between. The CDR3 reads CASSLLGAVTDTQYF. The CDR3 DNA follows: TGTGCCAGCAGCTTATTGGGGGCGGTCACAGATACGCAGTATTTT.

This clone has only a few counts. The rearrangement joins TRBV19 to TRBJ2-6; 8 positions match TRBD1. Germline V lookup: CDR1 LNHDA, CDR2 SQIVND (reference sequence). This CDR3 is built from 18 residues. Trimming at V came to 7 bases and at J to 1 base, leaving 12 bases not matched to a gene. The CDR3 nucleotides are TGTGCCAGTACCCCGATGAGACAGGGGATTTCTGGGGCCAACGTCCTGACTTTC. Encoded protein: CASTPMRQGISGANVLTF.

CDR3 in DNA: TGTGCCAGCAGTTCCCCACTAGCGGGAGGGGTAGATACGCAGTATTTT. Protein product: CASSSPLAGGVDTQYF. The chain links TRBV6-5 to TRBJ2-3; 13 bases agree with TRBD2. The J segment lost 5 bases and the V segment lost 4 bases, leaving 6 bases of the junction unmatched. This CDR3 spans 16 amino acids. Germline V lookup: CDR1 MNHEY, CDR2 SVGAGI.

The chain uses TRBV6-5 and TRBJ1-5, with unresolved D. The CDR3 totals 15 residues. Germline-derived CDR1 and CDR2 are MNHEY and SVGAGI. Trimming took 6 bases from V and 0 from J, leaving 12 bases between them. The CDR3 region has the DNA TGTGCCAGCAGGGCTGAGCCATATAGCAATCAGCCCCAGCATTTT. Protein: CASRAEPYSNQPQHF.

J is TRBJ2-1 and V is TRBV10-3, with D uncertain. The CDR3 is made up of 12 amino acids. In germline, CDR1 is ENHRY, CDR2 SYGVKD. The V end was cut by 7 bases, the J end by 8 bases, with 12 bases between. This CDR3 reads CAINQNSDEQFF. The DNA of the CDR3 is TGTGCCATCAACCAAAACAGCGATGAGCAGTTCTTC.

The rearrangement joins TRBV5-5 to TRBJ2-5; D not certain. CDR1 and CDR2 from the germline V gene are SGHKS and YYEKEE (reference sequence). V lost 6 bases, J lost 2 bases, and 17 bases lay in between. CDR3 length: 15 residues. The CDR3 region has the DNA TGTGCCAGCATCCTTGGTCGGCAGGAGCAAGAGACCCAGTACTTC. This sequence encodes CASILGRQEQETQYF.

CDR3 residues: CASSLLSSYNEQFF. CDR3 in DNA: TGTGCCAGCAGCCTATTAAGCTCCTACAATGAGCAGTTCTTC. The chain has TRBV6-1 and TRBJ2-1; D gene ambiguous. V dropped 6 bases and J dropped 0 bases, with 9 bases sitting between them. This CDR3 has 14 amino acids. In germline, CDR1 is MNHNS, CDR2 SASEGT.

The chain has TRBV28 and TRBJ2-5, with D perhaps matching TRBD2 (6 bases). The CDR3 length is 16 residues. Trimming stripped 7 bases from V and 1 base from J, with 19 bases between. Germline V gives CDR1 MDHEN, CDR2 SYDVKM. The CDR3 coding sequence is TGTGCCAGCACCAAGTGGGGGGAGTCGGTCCAAGAGACCCAGTACTTC. Residues: CASTKWGESVQETQYF.

The rearrangement joins TRBV6-1 to TRBJ1-2, with D perhaps TRBD1 (5 bases). Germline-derived CDR1 and CDR2 are MNHNS and SASEGT. The CDR3 spans 15 residues. Trimming cost V 7 bases and J 7 bases, with 22 bases left between them. CDR3 sequence: CASTISGTPEPGYTF. The DNA for the CDR3 is TGTGCCAGCACTATTTCCGGGACGCCCGAGCCTGGCTACACCTTC.

This clone was seen more than once but under ten times. This chain uses TRBV7-8 with TRBJ1-5, with TRBD1 as a possible D gene (6 bases). Germline CDR1 SGHVS, CDR2 FQNEAQ. Deletions cut 5 bases from V and 3 bases from J, with 14 bases between. This CDR3 has 15 amino acids. CDR3 in amino acids: CASSHPDSNNQPQHF. In DNA, the CDR3 is TGTGCCAGCAGCCACCCGGACAGCAACAATCAGCCCCAGCATTTT.

V gene TRBV11-2 combines with J gene TRBJ1-1; TRBD1 aligns across 8 bases. With V trimmed by 4 bases and J by 4 bases, 14 bases remained unmatched. CDR3 length equals 17 residues. Germline CDR1 SGHAT, CDR2 FQNNGV. In DNA form, the CDR3 reads TGTGCCAGCAGCTCGGCAGGGAACAGGGGGGGATCCACTGAAGCTTTCTTT. Protein sequence: CASSSAGNRGGSTEAFF.

The chain is built from TRBV18 and TRBJ2-3, with 7 bases matching TRBD2. CDR1 and CDR2 (germline): KGHSH, LQKENI. The trim removed 3 bases at V and 6 bases at J, leaving 9 bases unmatched. The CDR3 spans 15 residues. The CDR3 loop reads CASSPSIREGDTQYF. The CDR3 DNA sequence: TGTGCCAGCTCACCGTCTATTAGGGAGGGGGATACGCAGTATTTT.